The entry below describes one T cell receptor (beta chain). What it recognizes is unknown. A multiplex PCR was run with 60 Vbeta primers and 13 Jbeta primers. This table comes from immunoSEQ multiplex PCR, and its TCRdb copy is limited to in-frame clones, with some not included. The table includes about 160,000 clones, approximately 80% detected once. Germline V gives CDR1 MNHEY, CDR2 SMNVEV (reference sequence). The CDR3 consists of 17 residues. The ends lost 1 base at V and 5 bases at J; junction bases unmatched: 8. The data were taken from a study of cytomegalovirus exposure and HLA in healthy donors. In the study overall: Around 180 million T cells yielded fewer than 120 million unique TCR beta sequences in earlier analysis. An early data release held tens of millions of unique TCRs from HLA-typed donors.

General study findings and limits: The productive fraction for most TCR beta V segments was about 87% or about 30% in an earlier analysis.

This receptor was obtained from a woman aged 45-65 years in good health and CMV-seronegative. Material: PBMCs. The J gene is TRBJ2-2, the V gene TRBV27, with TRBD2 identical over 9 bases. CDR3 amino acids: CASSLWVSGGRTGELFF. The CDR3 nucleotides are TGTGCCAGCAGTTTATGGGTTAGCGGGGGTCGGACCGGGGAGCTGTTTTTT.